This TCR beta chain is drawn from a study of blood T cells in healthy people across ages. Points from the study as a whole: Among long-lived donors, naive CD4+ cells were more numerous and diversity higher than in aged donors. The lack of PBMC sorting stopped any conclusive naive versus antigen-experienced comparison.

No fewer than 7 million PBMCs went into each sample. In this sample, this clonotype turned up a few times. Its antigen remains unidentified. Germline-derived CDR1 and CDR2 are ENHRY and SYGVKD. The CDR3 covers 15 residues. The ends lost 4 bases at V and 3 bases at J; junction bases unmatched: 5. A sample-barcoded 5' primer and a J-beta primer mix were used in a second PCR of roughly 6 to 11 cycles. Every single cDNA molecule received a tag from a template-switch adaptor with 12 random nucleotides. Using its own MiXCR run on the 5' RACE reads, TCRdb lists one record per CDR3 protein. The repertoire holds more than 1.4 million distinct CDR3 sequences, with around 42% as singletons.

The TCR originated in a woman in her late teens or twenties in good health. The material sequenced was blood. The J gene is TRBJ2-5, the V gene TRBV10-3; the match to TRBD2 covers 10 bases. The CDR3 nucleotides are TGTGCCATCAGTGTTCCTAGCGGGGGAGAAGAGACCCAGTACTTC. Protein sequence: CAISVPSGGEETQYF.